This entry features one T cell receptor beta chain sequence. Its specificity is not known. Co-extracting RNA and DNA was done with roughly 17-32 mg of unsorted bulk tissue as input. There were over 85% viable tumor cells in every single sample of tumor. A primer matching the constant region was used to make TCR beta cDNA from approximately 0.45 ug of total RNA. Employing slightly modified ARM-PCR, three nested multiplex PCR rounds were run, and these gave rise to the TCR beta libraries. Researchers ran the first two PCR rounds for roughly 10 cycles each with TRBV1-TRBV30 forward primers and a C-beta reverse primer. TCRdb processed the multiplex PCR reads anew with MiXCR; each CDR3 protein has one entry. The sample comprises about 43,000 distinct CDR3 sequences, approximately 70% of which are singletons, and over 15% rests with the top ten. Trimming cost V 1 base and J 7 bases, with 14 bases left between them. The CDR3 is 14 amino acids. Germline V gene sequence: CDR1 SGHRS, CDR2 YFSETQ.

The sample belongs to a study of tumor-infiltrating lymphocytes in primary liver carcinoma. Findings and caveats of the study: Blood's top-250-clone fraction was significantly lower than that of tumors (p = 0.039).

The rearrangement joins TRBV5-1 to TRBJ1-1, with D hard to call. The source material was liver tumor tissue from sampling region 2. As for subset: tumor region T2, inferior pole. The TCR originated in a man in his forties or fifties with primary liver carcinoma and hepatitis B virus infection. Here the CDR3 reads CASSLSSVNIEAFF. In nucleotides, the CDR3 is TGCGCCAGCAGCTTGTCTTCAGTGAATATTGAAGCTTTCTTT.